The rows below give T cell receptor beta chains drawn from one sample of a study of blood T cell repertoires in COVID-19. Some clones are missing from TCRdb's copy, which holds only in-frame ones; the method was immunoSEQ multiplex PCR. The sample has approximately 270,000 clones; over 80% are singletons. The material sequenced was PBMCs or T cells enriched from blood (not recorded which). The source of these receptors is a human donor in a cohort exposed to, infected with or recovered from COVID-19 (not recorded which). The donor label of this sample is uncertain. The CDR3 runs from the conserved cysteine through the conserved F or W. A D gene is named only where the DNA matches it firmly. Clone size is given for some rows only: seen once, a few or many times, or a class if the clone is expanded.

>TRBV27|TRBJ1-2|once|-
TGTGCCAGCAGTTTATCGTCGGGGTTTGACTATGGCTACACCTTC
CASSLSSGFDYGYTF
>TRBV2|TRBJ2-1|-|-
TGTGCCAGCAGTGGAATCAGGGACAATGAGCAGTTCTTC
CASSGIRDNEQFF
>TRBV7-2|TRBJ2-5|-|TRBD2
TGTGCCAGCAGTGTAGCGGGGGTGCAAGAGACCCAGTACTTC
CASSVAGVQETQYF
>TRBV27|TRBJ1-5|-|-
TGTGCCAGCAGTTTGCCGAGCGGGGGGGAACCATCTAGCAATCAGCCCCAGCATTTT
CASSLPSGGEPSSNQPQHF
>TRBV5-1|TRBJ1-2|-|-
TGCGCCAGCAGCTCCGAGGATGCTTATGGCTACACCTTC
CASSSEDAYGYTF
>TRBV9|TRBJ1-3|-|TRBD1
TGTGCCAGCAGCGCGACAGGGGGGGCTGGAAACACCATATATTTT
CASSATGGAGNTIYF
>TRBV4-3|TRBJ1-5|-|TRBD1
TGCGCCAGCAGCATTGACAGGGTCAGCAATCAGCCCCAGCATTTT
CASSIDRVSNQPQHF
>TRBV15|TRBJ1-2|-|-
TGTGCCACCAGCAGAGATCCTCCTCTAGACAGCTATGGCTACACCTTC
CATSRDPPLDSYGYTF
>TRBV7-7|TRBJ2-2|-|TRBD1
TGTGCCAGTAAACAGGGGTCGGGAACCGGGGAGCTGTTTTTT
CASKQGSGTGELFF
>TRBV9|TRBJ1-1|-|-
TGTGCCAGCAGCGTAGACCAGGACACTGAAGCTTTCTTT
CASSVDQDTEAFF
>TRBV2|TRBJ1-4|-|-
TGTGCCAGCAGTAGACTCTCAACTAATGAAAAACTGTTTTTT
CASSRLSTNEKLFF
>TRBV19|TRBJ1-6|-|-
TGTGCCAGTAGTGGGCAGGGAAGGTCACCCCTCCACTTT
CASSGQGRSPLHF
>TRBV5-1|TRBJ1-1|-|-
TGCGCCAGCAGCTTGGACCCTAGCGGAACTGAAGCTTTCTTT
CASSLDPSGTEAFF
>TRBV7-9|TRBJ1-4|-|-
TGTGCCAGCAGCTTAGGCAGGACAGTACCTAATGAAAAACTGTTTTTT
CASSLGRTVPNEKLFF
>TRBV6-5|TRBJ2-5|once|TRBD2
TGTGCCAGCAGTAGGACTAGCGGGACACAAGAGACCCAGTACTTC
CASSRTSGTQETQYF
>TRBV18|TRBJ1-4|-|-
TGTGCCAGCTCACCCGACAGGACGAATGGGAAACTGTTTTTT
CASSPDRTNGKLFF
>TRBV18|TRBJ1-2|-|-
TGTGCCAGCTCACGGTCTCAGGGCGATGGCTACACCTTC
CASSRSQGDGYTF
>TRBV5-1|TRBJ2-2|-|-
TGCGCCAGCGGATCGCCGGGACTTCTGAACACCGGGGAGCTGTTTTTT
CASGSPGLLNTGELFF
>TRBV6-5|TRBJ1-1|-|-
TGTGCCAGCAGTTACCAGGGGCAGGCAAACACTGAAGCTTTCTTT
CASSYQGQANTEAFF
>TRBV7-9|TRBJ2-1|-|TRBD1
TGTGCCAGCAGCTTAGGAGGGGGCCGCAATCGCGAGCAGTTCTTC
CASSLGGGRNREQFF
>TRBV4-1|TRBJ2-1|-|-
TGCGCCAGCAGCCACAGGGGGGACGATGAGCAGTTCTTC
CASSHRGDDEQFF
>TRBV19|TRBJ2-1|-|TRBD1
TGTGCCAGTAGCCACAGGGGTCCTTACAATGAGCAGTTCTTC
CASSHRGPYNEQFF
>TRBV5-1|TRBJ2-1|-|TRBD2
TGCGCCAGCAGCTTAGGGACTAGCGGGGTGGGGAATGAGCAGTTCTTC
CASSLGTSGVGNEQFF
>TRBV19|TRBJ1-1|-|TRBD1
TGTGCCAGTAGTATGCAGGGGGGATACACTGAAGCTTTCTTT
CASSMQGGYTEAFF
>TRBV6-5|TRBJ1-5|-|-
TGTGCCAGCGGGAGAGCGGGGGGGGATCAGCCCCAGCATTTT
CASGRAGGDQPQHF
>TRBV24-1|TRBJ2-7|-|TRBD2
TGTGCCACCAGTGTCGGAACTAGCGGGGGGGCCGGGTCCTACGAGCAGTACTTC
CATSVGTSGGAGSYEQYF
>TRBV5-8|TRBJ2-3|-|-
TGTGCCAGCCTACCCAGGGCCACAGATACGCAGTATTTT
CASLPRATDTQYF
>TRBV24-1|TRBJ2-3|once|TRBD1
TGTGCCACCAGTGACCCCCGGGACAGGGCGAGGATCGCAGATACGCAGTATTTT
CATSDPRDRARIADTQYF
>TRBV6-5|TRBJ1-5|-|-
TGTGCCAGCAGTTACCGGGGGGTTGGACCCCAGCATTTT
CASSYRGVGPQHF
>TRBV6-5|TRBJ1-1|-|TRBD1
TGTGCCAGCAGGCTGGGACAGGGGGACACTGAAGCTTTCTTT
CASRLGQGDTEAFF
>TRBV3-1/TRBV3-2|TRBJ1-4|-|-
TGTGCCAGCAGCCCGACAGGAGACGTTGGAAAACTGTTTTTT
CASSPTGDVGKLFF
>TRBV30|TRBJ1-4|-|-
TGTGCCTGGATGGATTGGCAGGGAAATGAAAAACTGTTTTTT
CAWMDWQGNEKLFF
>TRBV12-3/TRBV12-4|TRBJ2-1|-|-
TGTGCCAGCAGCCGAGGCCATGAGCAGTTCTTC
CASSRGHEQFF
>TRBV25-1|TRBJ2-3|-|-
TGTGCCAGCAGTGAGCGAACAGATACGCAGTATTTT
CASSERTDTQYF
>TRBV5-4|TRBJ1-2|few|TRBD1
TGTGCCAGCACGACAGGGGGCGACTATGGCTACACCTTC
CASTTGGDYGYTF
>TRBV6-5|TRBJ2-2|-|TRBD2
TGTGCCAGGACTAGCGGGCTCGCGAACACCGGGGAGCCGTTTTTT
CARTSGLANTGEPFF
>TRBV30|TRBJ2-1|once|TRBD2
TGTGCCTGGAGACTAGCGCCCCGAAGTAGGCAGTTCTTC
CAWRLAPRSRQFF
>TRBV7-6|TRBJ2-1|-|TRBD2
TGTGCCAGCAGCTTAATCCGCCAGACTAGCGGTTATGAGCAGTTCTTC
CASSLIRQTSGYEQFF
>TRBV5-1|TRBJ2-7|-|TRBD1
TGCGCCAGCAGCAGCGGACAGGGGAGTTCCTACGAGCAGTACTTC
CASSSGQGSSYEQYF
>TRBV19|TRBJ1-4|-|TRBD1
TGTGCCAGTAGGACACAGGGGGCGCGTTATGAAAAACTGTTTTTT
CASRTQGARYEKLFF
>TRBV7-2|TRBJ1-4|-|-
TGTGCCAGCAGCTTAGTACCAGCAACTAATGAAAAACTGTTTTTT
CASSLVPATNEKLFF
>TRBV14|TRBJ1-5|-|-
TGTGCCAGCAGCCAAGATTGTAACGGGAGGGAGGGTAGCAATCAGCCCCAGCATTTT
CASSQDCNGREGSNQPQHF
>TRBV2|TRBJ1-1|-|-
TGTGCCAGCAGGGACAGCTTCAACACTGAAGCTTTCTTT
CASRDSFNTEAFF
>TRBV12-5|TRBJ1-5|-|-
TGTGCTAGTGGTTTGGTCCCCAGGCAGCCCCAGCATTTT
CASGLVPRQPQHF
>TRBV18|TRBJ1-6|once|-
TGTGCCAGCTCACCACACCGGATTGGGGGACTCTCCTATAATTCACCCCTCCACTTT
CASSPHRIGGLSYNSPLHF
>TRBV11-2|TRBJ1-2|-|-
TGTGCCAGCAGCGTAATCCGAGGAAGGCTTGGGGGGGGTGGCTACACCTTC
CASSVIRGRLGGGGYTF
>TRBV7-3|TRBJ2-3|-|-
TGTGCCAGCAGCTTATTTGAGGGTAGCACAGATACGCAGTATTTT
CASSLFEGSTDTQYF
>TRBV5-6|TRBJ2-3|-|TRBD1
TGTGCCAGCAGCCTACCGGGACAGGGGAGCGCAGATACGCAGTATTTT
CASSLPGQGSADTQYF
>TRBV7-2|TRBJ2-7|-|TRBD2
TGTGCCAGCAGCCTTACTAGCGGGGGAGCCTACGAGCAGTACTTC
CASSLTSGGAYEQYF
>TRBV27|TRBJ2-4|-|-
TGTGCCAGCAGTGAATCACAGGGCGCAAACATTCAGTACTTC
CASSESQGANIQYF
>TRBV4-3|TRBJ1-5|-|TRBD1
TGCGCCAGCAGCCGGGACAGGTATAGCAATCAGCCCCAGCATTTT
CASSRDRYSNQPQHF
>TRBV4-2|TRBJ1-1|-|-
TGTGCCAGCAGCCAAGAGGGGGGAATAACTGAAGCTTTCTTT
CASSQEGGITEAFF
>TRBV27|TRBJ2-5|-|TRBD1
TGTGCCAGCAGTTTAGGGACAGGGGTGGGAGAGACCCAGTACTTC
CASSLGTGVGETQYF
>TRBV2|TRBJ1-1|once|TRBD1
TGTGCCAGCAGTGGTCCCGGCAGGGGGAGTAAGAGCACTGAAGCTTTCTTT
CASSGPGRGSKSTEAFF
>TRBV27|TRBJ1-2|-|-
TGTGCCAGCAGTTCCGGATTCGCAGGTTTGGGCTATGGCTACACCTTC
CASSSGFAGLGYGYTF
>TRBV5-6|TRBJ1-3|-|-
TGTGCCAGCAGCCCGCGAAACAGGGCTTCTGGAAACACCATATATTTT
CASSPRNRASGNTIYF
>TRBV30|TRBJ2-6|-|TRBD1
TGTGCCTGGAGTCTTGTAGGGACAGGGTTCTCTGGGGCCAACGTCCTGACTTTC
CAWSLVGTGFSGANVLTF
>TRBV14|TRBJ2-1|-|TRBD2
TGTGCCAGCACCCCTAGCGGGGGCCTTTCCTACAATGAGCAGTTCTTC
CASTPSGGLSYNEQFF